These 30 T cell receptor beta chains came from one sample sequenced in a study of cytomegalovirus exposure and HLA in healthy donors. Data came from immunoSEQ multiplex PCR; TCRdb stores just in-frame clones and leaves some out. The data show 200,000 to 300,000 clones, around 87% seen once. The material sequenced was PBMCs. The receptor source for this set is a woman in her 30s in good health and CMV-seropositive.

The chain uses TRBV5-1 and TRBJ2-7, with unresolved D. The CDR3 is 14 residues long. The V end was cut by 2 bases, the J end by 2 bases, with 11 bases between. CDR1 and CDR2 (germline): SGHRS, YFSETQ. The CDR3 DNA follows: TGCGCCAGCAGCTTAGCAGGTAATCCCTACGAGCAGTACTTC. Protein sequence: CASSLAGNPYEQYF.

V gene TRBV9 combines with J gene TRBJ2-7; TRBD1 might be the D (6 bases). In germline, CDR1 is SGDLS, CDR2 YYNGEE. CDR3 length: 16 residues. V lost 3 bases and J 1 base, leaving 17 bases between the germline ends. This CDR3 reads CASSAAQGLDSYEQYF. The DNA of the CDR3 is TGTGCCAGCAGCGCGGCACAGGGCTTAGATTCCTACGAGCAGTACTTC. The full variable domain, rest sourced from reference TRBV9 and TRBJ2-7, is DSGVTQTPKHLITATGQRVTLRCSPRSGDLSVYWYQQSLDQGLQFLIQYYNGEERAKGNILERFSAQQFPDLHSELNLSSLELGDSALYFCASSAAQGLDSYEQYFGPGTRLTVT.

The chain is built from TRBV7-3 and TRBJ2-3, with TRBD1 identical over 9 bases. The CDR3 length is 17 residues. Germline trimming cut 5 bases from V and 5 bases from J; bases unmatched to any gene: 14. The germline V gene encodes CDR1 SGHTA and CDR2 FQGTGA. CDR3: CASSPQQGASQRDTQYF. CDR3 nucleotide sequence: TGTGCCAGCAGCCCCCAACAGGGGGCGTCCCAGCGAGATACGCAGTATTTT. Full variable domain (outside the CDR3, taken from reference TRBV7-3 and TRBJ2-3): GAGVSQTPSNKVTEKGKYVELRCDPISGHTALYWYRQSLGQGPEFLIYFQGTGAADDSGLPNDRFFAVRPEGSVSTLKIQRTERGDSAVYLCASSPQQGASQRDTQYFGPGTRLTVL.

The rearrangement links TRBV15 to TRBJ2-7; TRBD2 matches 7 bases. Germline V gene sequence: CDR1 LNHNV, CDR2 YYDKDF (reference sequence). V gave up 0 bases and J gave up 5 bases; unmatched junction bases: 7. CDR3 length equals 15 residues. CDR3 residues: CATSRDGGTTDEQYF. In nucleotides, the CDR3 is TGTGCCACCAGCAGAGATGGGGGGACTACAGACGAGCAGTACTTC.

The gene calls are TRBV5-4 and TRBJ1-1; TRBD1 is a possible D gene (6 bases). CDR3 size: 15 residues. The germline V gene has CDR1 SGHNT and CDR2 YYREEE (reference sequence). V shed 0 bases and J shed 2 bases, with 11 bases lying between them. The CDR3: CASSLVTGFNTEAFF. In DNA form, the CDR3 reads TGTGCCAGCAGCTTGGTTACAGGGTTCAACACTGAAGCTTTCTTT.

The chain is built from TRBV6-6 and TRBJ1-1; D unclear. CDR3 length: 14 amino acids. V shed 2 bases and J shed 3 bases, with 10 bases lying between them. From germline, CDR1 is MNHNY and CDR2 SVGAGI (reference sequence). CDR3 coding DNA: TGTGCCAGCAGTTACGGGGTCGGGGACACTGAAGCTTTCTTT. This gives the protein CASSYGVGDTEAFF.

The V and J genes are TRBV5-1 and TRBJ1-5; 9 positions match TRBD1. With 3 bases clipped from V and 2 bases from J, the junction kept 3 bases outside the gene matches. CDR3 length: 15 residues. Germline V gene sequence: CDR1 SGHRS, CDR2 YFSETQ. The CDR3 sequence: CASSSTGGGNQPQHF. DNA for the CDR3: TGCGCCAGCAGCTCTACAGGGGGCGGCAATCAGCCCCAGCATTTT.

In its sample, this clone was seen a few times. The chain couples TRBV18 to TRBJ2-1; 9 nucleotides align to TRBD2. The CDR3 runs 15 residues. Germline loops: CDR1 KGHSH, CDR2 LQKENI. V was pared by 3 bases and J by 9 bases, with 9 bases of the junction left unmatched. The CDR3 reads CASSPISGSVAEQFF. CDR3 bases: TGTGCCAGCTCACCGATTAGCGGGAGTGTCGCTGAGCAGTTCTTC.

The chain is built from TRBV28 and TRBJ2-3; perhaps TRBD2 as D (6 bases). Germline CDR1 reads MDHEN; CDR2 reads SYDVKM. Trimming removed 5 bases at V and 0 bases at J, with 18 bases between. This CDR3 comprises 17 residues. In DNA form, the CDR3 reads TGTGCCAGCAGTACCCCCCCTCGTGGGACTAGCACAGATACGCAGTATTTT. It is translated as CASSTPPRGTSTDTQYF.

The CDR3 is CASSPAGPLETQYF. In DNA form, the CDR3 reads TGTGCCAGCAGCCCAGCAGGGCCCTTAGAGACCCAGTACTTC. The chain employs TRBV28 and TRBJ2-5, with D maybe TRBD1 (5 bases). CDR1 is MDHEN and CDR2 is SYDVKM in the germline V gene. CDR3 length equals 14 residues. Trimming took 6 bases from V and 4 from J, leaving 15 bases between them. The whole variable domain, remainder taken from reference TRBV28 and TRBJ2-5, is DVKVTQSSRYLVKRTGEKVFLECVQDMDHENMFWYRQDPGLGLRLIYFSYDVKMKEKGDIPEGYSVSREKKERFSLILESASTNQTSMYLCASSPAGPLETQYFGPGTRLLVL.

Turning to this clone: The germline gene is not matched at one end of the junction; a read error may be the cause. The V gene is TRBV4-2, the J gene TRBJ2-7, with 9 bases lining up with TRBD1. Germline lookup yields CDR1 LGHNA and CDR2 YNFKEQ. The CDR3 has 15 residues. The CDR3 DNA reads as TGTGCCAGCAACCAAGACTCGACAGGGGGCTACGAGCAGTACTTC. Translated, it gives CASNQDSTGGYEQYF.

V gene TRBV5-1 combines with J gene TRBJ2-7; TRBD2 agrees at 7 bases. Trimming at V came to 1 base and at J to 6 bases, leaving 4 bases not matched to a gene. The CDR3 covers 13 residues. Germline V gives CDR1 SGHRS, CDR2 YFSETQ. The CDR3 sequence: CASSLFGGSEQYF. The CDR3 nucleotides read TGCGCCAGCAGCTTGTTTGGCGGGAGCGAGCAGTACTTC. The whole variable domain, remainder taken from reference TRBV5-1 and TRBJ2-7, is KAGVTQTPRYLIKTRGQQVTLSCSPISGHRSVSWYQQTPGQGLQFLFEYFSETQRNKGNFPGRFSGRQFSNSRSEMNVSTLELGDSALYLCASSLFGGSEQYFGPGTRLTVT.

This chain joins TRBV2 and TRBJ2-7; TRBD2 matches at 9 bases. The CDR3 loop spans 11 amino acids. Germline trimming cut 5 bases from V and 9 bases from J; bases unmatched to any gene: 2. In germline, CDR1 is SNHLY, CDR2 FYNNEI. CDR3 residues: CASSPLAGQYF. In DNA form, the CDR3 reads TGTGCCAGCAGTCCACTAGCGGGGCAGTACTTC.

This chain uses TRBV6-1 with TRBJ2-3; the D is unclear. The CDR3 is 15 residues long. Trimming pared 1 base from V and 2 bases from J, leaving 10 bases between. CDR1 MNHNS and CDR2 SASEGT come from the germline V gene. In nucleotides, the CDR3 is TGTGCCAGCAGTGAAGGACTTCTCTCCACAGATACGCAGTATTTT. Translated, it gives CASSEGLLSTDTQYF.

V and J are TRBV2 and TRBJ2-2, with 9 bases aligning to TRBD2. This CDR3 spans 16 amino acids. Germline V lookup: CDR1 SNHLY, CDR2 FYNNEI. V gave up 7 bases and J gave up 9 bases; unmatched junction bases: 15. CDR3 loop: CASIFWPSGTYRELFF. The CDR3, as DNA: TGTGCCAGCATATTTTGGCCTAGCGGGACCTACAGGGAGCTGTTTTTT.

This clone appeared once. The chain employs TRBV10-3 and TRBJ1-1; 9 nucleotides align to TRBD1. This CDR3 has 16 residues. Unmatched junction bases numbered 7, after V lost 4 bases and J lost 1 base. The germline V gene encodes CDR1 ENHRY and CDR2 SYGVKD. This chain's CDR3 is CAISGGTGIANTEAFF. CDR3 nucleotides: TGTGCCATCAGTGGGGGGACAGGGATCGCGAACACTGAAGCTTTCTTT.

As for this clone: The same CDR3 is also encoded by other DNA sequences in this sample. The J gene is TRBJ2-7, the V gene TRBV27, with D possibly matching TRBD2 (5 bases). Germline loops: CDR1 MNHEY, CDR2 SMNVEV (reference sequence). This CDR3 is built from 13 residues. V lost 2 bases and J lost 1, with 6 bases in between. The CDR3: CASSLRGSYEQYF. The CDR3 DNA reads TGTGCCAGCAGTTTACGGGGATCCTACGAGCAGTACTTC.

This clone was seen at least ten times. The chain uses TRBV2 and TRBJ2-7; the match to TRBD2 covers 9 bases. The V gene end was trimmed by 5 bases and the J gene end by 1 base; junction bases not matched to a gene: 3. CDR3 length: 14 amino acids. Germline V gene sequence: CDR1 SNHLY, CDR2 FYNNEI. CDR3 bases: TGTGCCAGCAGTAGGACTAGCGATTCCTACGAGCAGTACTTC. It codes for CASSRTSDSYEQYF.

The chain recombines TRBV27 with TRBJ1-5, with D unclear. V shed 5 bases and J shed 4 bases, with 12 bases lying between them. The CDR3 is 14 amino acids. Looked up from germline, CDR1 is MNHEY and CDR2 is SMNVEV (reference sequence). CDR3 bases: TGTGCCAGCAGTACCCGAAGGGAGAATCAGCCCCAGCATTTT. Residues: CASSTRRENQPQHF.

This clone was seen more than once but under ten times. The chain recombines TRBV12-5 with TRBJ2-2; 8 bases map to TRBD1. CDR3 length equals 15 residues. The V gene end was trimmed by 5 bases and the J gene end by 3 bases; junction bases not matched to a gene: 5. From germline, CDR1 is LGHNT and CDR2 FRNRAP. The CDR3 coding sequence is TGTGCTAGTGGTCCGGACAGGGCCGACACCGGGGAGCTGTTTTTT. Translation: CASGPDRADTGELFF. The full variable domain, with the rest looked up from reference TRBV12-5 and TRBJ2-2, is DARVTQTPRHKVTEMGQEVTMRCQPILGHNTVFWYRQTMMQGLELLAYFRNRAPLDDSGMPKDRFSAEMPDATLATLKIQPSEPRDSAVYFCASGPDRADTGELFFGEGSRLTVL.

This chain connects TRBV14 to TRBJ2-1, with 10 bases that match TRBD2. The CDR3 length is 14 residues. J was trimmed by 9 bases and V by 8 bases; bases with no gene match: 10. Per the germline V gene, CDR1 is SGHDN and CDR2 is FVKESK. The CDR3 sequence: CASGRLAGGAEQFF. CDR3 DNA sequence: TGTGCCAGCGGACGATTAGCGGGAGGCGCTGAGCAGTTCTTC.

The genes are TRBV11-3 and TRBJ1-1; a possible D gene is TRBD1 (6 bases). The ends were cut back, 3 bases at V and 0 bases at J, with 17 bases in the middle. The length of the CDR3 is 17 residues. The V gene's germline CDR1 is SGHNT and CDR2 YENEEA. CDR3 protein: CASSLRDNLPMNTEAFF. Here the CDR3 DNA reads TGTGCCAGCAGCTTGAGGGACAACCTACCAATGAACACTGAAGCTTTCTTT.

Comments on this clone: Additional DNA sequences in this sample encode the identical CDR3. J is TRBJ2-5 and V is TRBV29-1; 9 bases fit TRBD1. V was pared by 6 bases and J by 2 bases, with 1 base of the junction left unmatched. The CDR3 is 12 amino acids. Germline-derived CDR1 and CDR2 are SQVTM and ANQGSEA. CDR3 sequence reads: CSVGQGQETQYF. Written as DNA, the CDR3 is TGCAGCGTCGGACAGGGGCAAGAGACCCAGTACTTC. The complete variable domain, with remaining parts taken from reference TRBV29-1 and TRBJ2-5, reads SAVISQKPSRDICQRGTSLTIQCQVDSQVTMMFWYRQQPGQSLTLIATANQGSEATYESGFVIDKFPISRPNLTFSTLTVSNMSPEDSSIYLCSVGQGQETQYFGPGTRLLVL.

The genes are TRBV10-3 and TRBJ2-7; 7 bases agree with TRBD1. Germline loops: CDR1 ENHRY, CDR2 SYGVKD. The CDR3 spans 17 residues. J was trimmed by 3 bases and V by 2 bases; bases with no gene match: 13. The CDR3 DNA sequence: TGTGCCATCAGTGAGCCCCGGGGCCCTACAGGGGTCTACGAGCAGTACTTC. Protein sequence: CAISEPRGPTGVYEQYF.

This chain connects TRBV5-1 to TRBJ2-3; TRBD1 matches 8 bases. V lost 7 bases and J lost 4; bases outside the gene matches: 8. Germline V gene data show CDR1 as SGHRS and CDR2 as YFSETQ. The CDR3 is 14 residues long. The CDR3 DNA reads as TGCGCCAGCTCCCTTCAGGGGGCTGCAGATACGCAGTATTTT. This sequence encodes CASSLQGAADTQYF.

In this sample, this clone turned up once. The CDR3 loop reads CASSTSTGPPYGYTF. Written as DNA, the CDR3 is TGTGCCAGTAGTACGTCGACAGGACCACCCTATGGCTACACCTTC. The chain links TRBV19 to TRBJ1-2; TRBD1 might be the D (6 bases). The V gene's germline CDR1 is LNHDA and CDR2 SQIVND (reference sequence). Trimming shortened V by 4 bases and J by 4 bases, and 16 bases separated the two germline ends. The CDR3 spans 15 residues.

Here the CDR3 DNA reads TGTGCCAGCAGTCTCGAGACTTGGACAGAAGAGACCCAGTACTTC. It encodes CASSLETWTEETQYF. The chain combines TRBV6-1 with TRBJ2-5; D perhaps matches TRBD1 (6 bases). Trimming shortened V by 5 bases and J by 3 bases, and 16 bases separated the two germline ends. The CDR3 loop spans 15 amino acids. Germline V gene sequence: CDR1 MNHNS, CDR2 SASEGT.

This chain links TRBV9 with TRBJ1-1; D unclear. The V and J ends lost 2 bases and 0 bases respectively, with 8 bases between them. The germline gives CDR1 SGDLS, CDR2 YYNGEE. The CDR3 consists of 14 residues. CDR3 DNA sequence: TGTGCCAGCAGCGTTTCGGGAATGAACACTGAAGCTTTCTTT. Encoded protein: CASSVSGMNTEAFF.

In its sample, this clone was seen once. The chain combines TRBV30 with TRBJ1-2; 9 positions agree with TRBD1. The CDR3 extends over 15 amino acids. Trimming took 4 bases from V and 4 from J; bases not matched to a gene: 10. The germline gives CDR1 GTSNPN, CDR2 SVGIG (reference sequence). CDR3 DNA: TGTGCCTGGAAGGGGACAGGGTTCATTGGCTATGGCTACACCTTC. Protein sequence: CAWKGTGFIGYGYTF.

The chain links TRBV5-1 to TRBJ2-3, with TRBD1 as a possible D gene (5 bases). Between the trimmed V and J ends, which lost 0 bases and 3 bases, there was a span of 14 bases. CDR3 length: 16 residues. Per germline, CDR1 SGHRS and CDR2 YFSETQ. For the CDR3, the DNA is TGCGCCAGCAGCTTGGATTCCAGGGTGAGGACAGATACGCAGTATTTT. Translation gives CASSLDSRVRTDTQYF.